These 7 T cell receptor beta chains were all obtained from the same sample, sequenced in a study of radiation and T cells in renal cell carcinoma. Produced via immunoSEQ multiplex PCR; TCRdb's table is partial and in-frame only. Counted here are approximately 120,000 clones, about 81% occurring once; the ten biggest clones make up 5.8%. The time point here: blood 2 weeks post-SBRT. Treatment denoted: 15 Gy SBRT to primary tumor, nephrectomy 4 weeks later. The sample here was blood, taken from a patient whose treatment included radiotherapy and nephrectomy. The receptors derive from a man aged 50 to 60 with renal cell carcinoma.

The V and J genes are TRBV27 and TRBJ1-1, with a tentative D call TRBD1 (5 bases). CDR1 and CDR2 (germline): MNHEY, SMNVEV (reference sequence). This CDR3 is built from 16 residues. V lost 3 bases to trimming and J lost 1 base, with 15 bases between them. For the CDR3, the DNA is TGTGCCAGCAGTTTCCTTGGGGACGGACAGAACACTGAAGCTTTCTTT. It yields the protein CASSFLGDGQNTEAFF.

V and J are TRBV30 and TRBJ2-5; possible D gene TRBD1, 6 bases. The end of the DNA is better explained by TRBJ2-7, so the J call may be wrong. This CDR3 has 12 amino acids. CDR1 GTSNPN and CDR2 SVGIG come from the germline V gene (reference sequence). As DNA, the CDR3 is TGTGCCTGGAGTGGAGGGGGCTACGAGCAGTACTTC. Translated: CAWSGGGYEQYF.

The rearrangement joins TRBV5-1 to TRBJ2-1, with 9 bases aligning to TRBD2. Trimming removed 4 bases from V and 0 bases from J; junction bases left unmatched: 2. Germline CDR1 and CDR2: SGHRS and YFSETQ. The length of the CDR3 is 15 residues. CDR3 loop: CASSPAGGSYNEQFF. In nucleotides, the CDR3 is TGCGCCAGCAGCCCAGCGGGAGGCTCCTACAATGAGCAGTTCTTC. Supplemented by reference TRBV5-1 and TRBJ2-1, the full variable domain reads KAGVTQTPRYLIKTRGQQVTLSCSPISGHRSVSWYQQTPGQGLQFLFEYFSETQRNKGNFPGRFSGRQFSNSRSEMNVSTLELGDSALYLCASSPAGGSYNEQFFGPGTRLTVL.

The chain recombines TRBV19 with TRBJ1-1, with D perhaps TRBD1 (5 bases). In germline, CDR1 is LNHDA, CDR2 SQIVND (reference sequence). The CDR3 contains 13 residues. V lost 6 bases and J lost 1, with 9 bases in between. The CDR3 nucleotides read TGTGCCAGTAGGATGGACAAGAACACTGAAGCTTTCTTT. It translates to CASRMDKNTEAFF. The complete variable domain, with remaining parts taken from reference TRBV19 and TRBJ1-1, reads DGGITQSPKYLFRKEGQNVTLSCEQNLNHDAMYWYRQDPGQGLRLIYYSQIVNDFQKGDIAEGYSVSREKKESFPLTVTSAQKNPTAFYLCASRMDKNTEAFFGQGTRLTVV.

The rearrangement links TRBV4-1 to TRBJ1-2, with D unresolved. Germline-derived CDR1 and CDR2 are MGHRA and YSYEKL. Between the trimmed V and J ends, which lost 4 bases and 2 bases, there was a span of 14 bases. The CDR3 length is 15 residues. The CDR3 spells CASSPLAEWNYGYTF. The CDR3, as DNA: TGCGCCAGCAGCCCTCTGGCAGAGTGGAACTATGGCTACACCTTC.

The chain links TRBV7-2 to TRBJ1-3; no clear D. Trimming removed 1 base at V and 2 bases at J, with 6 bases between. This CDR3 has 14 amino acids. Germline assignment: CDR1 SGHTA and CDR2 FQGNSA. CDR3 DNA: TGTGCCAGCAGCTTAGTTCAGGCTGGAAACACCATATATTTT. Its protein product is CASSLVQAGNTIYF.

The rearrangement uses TRBV5-1 and TRBJ1-1; 7 nucleotides agree with TRBD1. The CDR3 contains 15 residues. V shed 4 bases and J 0 bases; nucleotides not matched to a gene: 6. Per germline, CDR1 SGHRS and CDR2 YFSETQ. The DNA for the CDR3 is TGCGCCAGCAGCCGGGGACAGAACATGAACACTGAAGCTTTCTTT. The encoded protein is CASSRGQNMNTEAFF.